This T cell receptor (beta chain) was identified in a study of T cells in Graves' hyperthyroidism and ophthalmopathy (dated by TCRdb to between 2018 and 2021). Regarding the research as a whole: A discovery cohort of about a hundred patients, 43 with Graves' ophthalmopathy and about 58 with stable Graves' hyperthyroidism, was used to find distinguishing TCR V-J signatures. The paper describes TCR Vbeta CDR3 sequencing of fewer than 150 peripheral blood samples, made up of fewer than 50 ophthalmopathy patients, some 80 hyperthyroidism patients and about 17 progressor patients. The approximately 100 discovery patients were divided at random into training and test sets in a 7:3 ratio. Prospective prediction of ophthalmopathy was tested in an independent validation cohort consisting of 18 hyperthyroidism patients and around 17 patients who later progressed to ophthalmopathy. In roughly six Graves' hyperthyroidism patients, the study also compared T-cell repertoires from thyroid tissue with T-cell repertoires from blood. Once sampling was done, hyperthyroidism patients were given methimazole at a starting dose of 30 mg daily, whereas ophthalmopathy patients were given high-dose intravenous methylprednisolone.

Any patient with an uncontrolled infection, another autoimmune disease, pregnancy or lactation was excluded. Clinical symptoms, serum thyroxine and TRAb, thyroid ultrasound, and orbital computed tomography formed the basis for the diagnoses. Total RNA was extracted with Trizol reagent, and quality was checked on an Agilent 2100 Bioanalyzer. V is clipped by 0 bases and J by 7 bases, and the sequence between their germline boundaries is 8 bases long. Reading the germline V gene (reference sequence) gives CDR1 SGHKS and CDR2 YYEKEE. From the cysteine through the phenylalanine, the CDR3 covers 13 amino acids. The only DNA kept is the CDR3, 39 bases in frame from the first base. The TCR beta CDR3 regions were amplified from the RNA transcripts. A first-round RT-PCR of the TCR CDR3 used the HTBI primer set with the Qiagen OneStep RT-PCR kit. Libraries were constructed in a second round of multiplex PCR, after which size selection and purification were performed. Sequencing of the libraries was done on an Illumina HiSeq2000 using paired-end 100 bp reads. Per the source publication's procedure: Raw data were processed with SOAPnuke, discarding reads with adapters, uncalled bases, mean Phred below 15, or no exact constant-primer or identifier match. High-quality paired reads were merged using COPE v1.2.5, and each unique nucleotide sequence was defined as a clonotype. MiTCR v1.1 was used to align the clonotypes against IMGT TRBV, TRBD and TRBJ reference segments. The analysis included only V-J combinations with a frequency above 0.0001, which together covered more than 98% of the repertoires. The TCS score was defined as F50 (clonal expansion) divided by E x V (chaos), with BLOSUM62-based TCRdist calculated between CDR3 peptides within each V-J. Welch's t-statistics and random forest reduced fewer than 600 V-J features to 10 to 15, which were used in a naive Bayes classifier (R e1071). The similarity between thyroid and blood repertoires was quantified using the Morisita-Horn index. TCRdb reprocessed the public reads (quality trimming at Q25 with fastp, clone calling with MiXCR) and kept in-frame beta chains. For every CDR3 protein sequence, its rows merge into one entry that carries the most common genes and DNA. The V and J calls and clone size are TCRdb's, not the authors'. Here the sample has around 620,000 distinct CDR3 sequences; about half occur a single time. The top ten clonotypes cover about 20% of the sample.

This clonotype has at least ten counts. No antigen is known for it. Within one base of it there is no much larger clone, and no base qualities were kept. The full study reports these points: Most expanded thyroid clonotypes (frequency above 0.001) were also detected in blood, a finding suggesting that blood repertoires may reflect thyroid immune responses. In validation, progression to ophthalmopathy was predicted by the model with almost 71% sensitivity and roughly 72% specificity, a median of around 5.9 months before onset. Sample size was not statistically predetermined, and investigators were not blinded to group allocation. In cross-validation, a model built on a 13 V-J signature told ophthalmopathy apart from stable hyperthyroidism with less than 90% sensitivity and 81% to 82% specificity, and in testing the same model reached 80%/75%.

This chain is built from TRBV5-5 and TRBJ1-5; confidence is insufficient to name the D gene. The sample taken for sequencing was peripheral blood or thyroid tissue (not recorded which). The TCR was taken from an adult woman with Graves' disease, either hyperthyroidism or ophthalmopathy (not recorded which). The DNA sequence is as follows: TGTGCCAGCAGCTTGGCGTACGGACAGCCCCAGCATTTT. The encoded protein is CASSLAYGQPQHF.